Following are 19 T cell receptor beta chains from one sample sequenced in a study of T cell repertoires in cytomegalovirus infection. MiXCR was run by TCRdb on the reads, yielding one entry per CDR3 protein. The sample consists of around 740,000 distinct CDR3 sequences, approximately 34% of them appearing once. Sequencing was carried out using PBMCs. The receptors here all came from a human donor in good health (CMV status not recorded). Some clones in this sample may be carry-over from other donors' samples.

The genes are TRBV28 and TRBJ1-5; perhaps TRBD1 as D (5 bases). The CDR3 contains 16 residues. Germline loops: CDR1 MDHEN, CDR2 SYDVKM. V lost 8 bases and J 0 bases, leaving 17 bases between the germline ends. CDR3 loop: CASQSDSVYSNQPQHF. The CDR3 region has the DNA TGTGCCAGCCAATCCGACAGCGTCTATAGCAATCAGCCCCAGCATTTT.

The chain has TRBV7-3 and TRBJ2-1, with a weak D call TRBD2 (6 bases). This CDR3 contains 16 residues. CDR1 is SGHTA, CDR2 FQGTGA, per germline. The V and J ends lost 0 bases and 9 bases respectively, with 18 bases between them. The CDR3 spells CASSLTPGGLVFEQFF. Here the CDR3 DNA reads TGTGCCAGCAGCTTAACTCCTGGGGGACTGGTCTTTGAGCAGTTCTTC.

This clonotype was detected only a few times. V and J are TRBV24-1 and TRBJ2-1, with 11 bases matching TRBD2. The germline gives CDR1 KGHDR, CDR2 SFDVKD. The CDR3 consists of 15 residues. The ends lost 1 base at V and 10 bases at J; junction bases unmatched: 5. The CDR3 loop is CATSDLASGGTEQFF. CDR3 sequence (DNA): TGTGCCACCAGTGATTTAGCTAGCGGGGGGACCGAGCAGTTCTTC.

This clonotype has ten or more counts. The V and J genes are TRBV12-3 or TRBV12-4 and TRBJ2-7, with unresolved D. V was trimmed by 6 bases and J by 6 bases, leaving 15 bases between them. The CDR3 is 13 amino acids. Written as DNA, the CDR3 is TGTGCCAGCAGAAAAACCCCGGTCTCCGAGCAGTACTTC. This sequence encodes CASRKTPVSEQYF.

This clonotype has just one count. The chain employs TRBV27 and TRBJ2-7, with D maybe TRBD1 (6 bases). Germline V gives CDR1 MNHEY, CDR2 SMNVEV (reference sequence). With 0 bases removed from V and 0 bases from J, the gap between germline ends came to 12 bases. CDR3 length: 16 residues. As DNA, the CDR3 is TGTGCCAGCAGTTTATCTTCGACAGGTAGCTCCTACGAGCAGTACTTC. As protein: CASSLSSTGSSYEQYF.

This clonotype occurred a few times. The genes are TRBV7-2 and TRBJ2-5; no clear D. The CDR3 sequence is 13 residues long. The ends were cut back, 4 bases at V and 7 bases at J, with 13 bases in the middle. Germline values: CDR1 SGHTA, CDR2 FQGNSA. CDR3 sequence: CASSYLLLGTQYF. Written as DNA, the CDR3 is TGTGCCAGCAGCTACTTGCTCCTCGGGACCCAGTACTTC.

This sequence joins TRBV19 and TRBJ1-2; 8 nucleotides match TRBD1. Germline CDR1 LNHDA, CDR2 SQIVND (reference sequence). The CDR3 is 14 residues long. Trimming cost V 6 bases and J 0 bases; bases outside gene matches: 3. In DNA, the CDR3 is TGTGCCAGTAGAGGACAGGGAACTAACTATGGCTACACCTTC. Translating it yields CASRGQGTNYGYTF.

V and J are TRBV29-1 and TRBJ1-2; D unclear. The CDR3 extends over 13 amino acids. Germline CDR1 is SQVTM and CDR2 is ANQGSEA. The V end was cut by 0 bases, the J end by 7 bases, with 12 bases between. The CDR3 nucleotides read TGCAGCGTTGAAGAGGGCGTGGGTATTGGCTACACCTTC. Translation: CSVEEGVGIGYTF.

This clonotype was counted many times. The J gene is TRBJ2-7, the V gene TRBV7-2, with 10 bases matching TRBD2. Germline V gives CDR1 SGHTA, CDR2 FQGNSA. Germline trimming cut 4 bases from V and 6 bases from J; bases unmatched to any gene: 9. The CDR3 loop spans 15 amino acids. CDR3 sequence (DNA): TGTGCCAGCAGCTCTACTAGCGGGGCACCCGGCGAGCAGTACTTC. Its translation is CASSSTSGAPGEQYF.

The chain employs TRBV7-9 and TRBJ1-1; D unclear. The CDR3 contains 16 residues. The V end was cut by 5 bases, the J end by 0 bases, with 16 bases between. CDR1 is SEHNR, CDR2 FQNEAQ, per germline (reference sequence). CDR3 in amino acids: CASSPRGLTLNTEAFF. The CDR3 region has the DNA TGTGCCAGCAGCCCGCGCGGGTTGACACTGAACACTGAAGCTTTCTTT.

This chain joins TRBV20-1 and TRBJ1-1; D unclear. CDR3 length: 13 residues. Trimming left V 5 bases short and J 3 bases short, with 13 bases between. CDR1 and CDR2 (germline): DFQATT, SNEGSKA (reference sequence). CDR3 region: CSAPAPGDTEAFF. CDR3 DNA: TGCAGTGCTCCCGCCCCCGGGGACACTGAAGCTTTCTTT.

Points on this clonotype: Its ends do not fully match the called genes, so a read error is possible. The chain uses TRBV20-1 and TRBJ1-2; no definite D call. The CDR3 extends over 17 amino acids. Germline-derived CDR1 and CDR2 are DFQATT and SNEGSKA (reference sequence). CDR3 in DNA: TGCAGTGCTAGAGATCTCGCCTGGACGGATCCTATGGCTACACCCGTTTTC. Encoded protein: CSARDLAWTDPMATPVF.

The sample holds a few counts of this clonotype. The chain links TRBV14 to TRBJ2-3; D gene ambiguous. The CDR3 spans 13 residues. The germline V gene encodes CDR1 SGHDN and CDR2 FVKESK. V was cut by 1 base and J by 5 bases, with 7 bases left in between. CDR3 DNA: TGTGCCAGCAGCCAAGTTCGTCAAGATACGCAGTATTTT. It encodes CASSQVRQDTQYF.

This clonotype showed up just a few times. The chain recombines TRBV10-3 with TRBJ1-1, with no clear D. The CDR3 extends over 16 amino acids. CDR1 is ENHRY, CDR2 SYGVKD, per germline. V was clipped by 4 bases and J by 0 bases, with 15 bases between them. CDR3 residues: CAISGAGGALNTEAFF. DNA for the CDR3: TGTGCCATCAGTGGGGCAGGAGGTGCCCTGAACACTGAAGCTTTCTTT.

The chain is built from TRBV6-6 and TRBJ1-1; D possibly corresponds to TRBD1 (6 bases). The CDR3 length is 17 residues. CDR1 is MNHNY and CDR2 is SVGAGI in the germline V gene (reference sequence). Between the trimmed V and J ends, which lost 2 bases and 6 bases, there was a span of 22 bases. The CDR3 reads CASSYRGASGANPEAFF. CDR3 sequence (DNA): TGTGCCAGCAGTTACCGGGGGGCCAGCGGAGCAAACCCTGAAGCTTTCTTT.

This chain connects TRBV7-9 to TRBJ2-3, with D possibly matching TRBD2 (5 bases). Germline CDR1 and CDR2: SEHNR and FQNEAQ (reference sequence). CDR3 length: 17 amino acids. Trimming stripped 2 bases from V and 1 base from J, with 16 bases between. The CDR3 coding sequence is TGTGCCAGCAGCTTACCCAAGGTCGGAGGAGGCACAGATACGCAGTATTTT. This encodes CASSLPKVGGGTDTQYF.

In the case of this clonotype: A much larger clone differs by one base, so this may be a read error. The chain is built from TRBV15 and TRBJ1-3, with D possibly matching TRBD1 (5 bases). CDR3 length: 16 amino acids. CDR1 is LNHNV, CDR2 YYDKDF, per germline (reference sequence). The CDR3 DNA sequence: TGTGCCACCATCAGAGATGGGGCGCACTCTGGAAACACCATATATTTT. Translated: CATIRDGAHSGNTIYF. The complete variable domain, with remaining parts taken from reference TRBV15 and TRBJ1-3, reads DAMVIQNPRYQVTQFGKPVTLSCSQTLNHNVMYWYQQKSSQAPKLLFHYYDKDFNNEADTPDNFQSRRPNTSFCFLDIRSPGLGDTAMYLCATIRDGAHSGNTIYFGEGSWLTVV.

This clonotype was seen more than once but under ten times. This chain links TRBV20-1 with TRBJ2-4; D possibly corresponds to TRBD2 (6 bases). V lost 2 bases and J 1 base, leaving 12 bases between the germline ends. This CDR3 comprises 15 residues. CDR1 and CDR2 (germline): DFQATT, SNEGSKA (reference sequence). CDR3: CSARNLRGAKNIQYF. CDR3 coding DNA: TGCAGTGCTAGAAACCTCCGGGGGGCCAAAAACATTCAGTACTTC.

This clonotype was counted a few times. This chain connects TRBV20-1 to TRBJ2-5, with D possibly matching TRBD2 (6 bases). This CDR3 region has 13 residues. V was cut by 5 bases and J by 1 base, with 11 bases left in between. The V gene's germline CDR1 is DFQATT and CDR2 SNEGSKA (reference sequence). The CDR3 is CSAHGGTQETQYF. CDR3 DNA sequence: TGCAGTGCTCATGGGGGGACCCAAGAGACCCAGTACTTC.